These 5 T cell receptor beta chains came from one sample sequenced in a study of blood T cells in healthy people across ages. The authors ran a second PCR of about 6 to 11 cycles using a sample-barcoded 5' primer and a J-beta primer mix. In TCRdb, the 5' RACE reads were re-called with MiXCR into one record per CDR3 protein. Of fewer than 950,000 distinct CDR3 sequences in the sample, roughly 53% are singletons; the top ten hold about 42%. Specimen: blood. These receptors were taken from a man at least 80 years old in good health.

The rearrangement links TRBV14 to TRBJ2-7, with a weak D call TRBD2 (6 bases). Germline CDR1 reads SGHDN; CDR2 reads FVKESK. The V gene lost 5 bases and the J gene lost 2 bases, with 13 bases spanning the gap. This CDR3 has 14 residues. For the CDR3, the DNA is TGTGCCAGCAGCATGTGGACGGGGGCCTACGAGCAGTACTTC. Amino acid sequence: CASSMWTGAYEQYF.

On this clonotype itself: One end of the junction is discordant with germline, which a read error may explain. The rearrangement links TRBV24-1 to TRBJ2-1; D gene unclear. The CDR3 has 13 residues. CDR1 is KGHDR, CDR2 SFDVKD, per germline. The CDR3 spells CTTSDSSYNEQFF. DNA for the CDR3: TGTACCACCAGTGATTCCAGCTACAATGAGCAGTTCTTC.

This chain joins TRBV12-3 or TRBV12-4 and TRBJ2-1; 14 nucleotides line up with TRBD2. The CDR3 is 17 amino acids. The J segment lost 6 bases and the V segment lost 6 bases, leaving 10 bases of the junction unmatched. CDR3 nucleotide sequence: TGTGCCAGCAGCACGGGACTAGCGGGAGAGAGCCGCAATGAGCAGTTCTTC. Translated, it gives CASSTGLAGESRNEQFF.

The rearrangement links TRBV20-1 to TRBJ1-2; the D is unclear. Germline CDR1 is DFQATT and CDR2 is SNEGSKA (reference sequence). The CDR3 totals 12 residues. V lost 1 base to trimming and J lost 5 bases, with 8 bases between them. CDR3 sequence (DNA): TGCAGTGCTAGAGTTGGCAGTTATGGCTACACCTTC. Its translation: CSARVGSYGYTF.

This clonotype was detected a few times. The chain couples TRBV5-1 to TRBJ1-2; D unclear. The CDR3 spans 13 residues. V was shortened by 4 bases and J by 8 bases, with 15 bases between the two germline ends. Germline V gene data show CDR1 as SGHRS and CDR2 as YFSETQ. This chain's CDR3 is CASSPEGREGYTF. DNA of the CDR3: TGCGCCAGCAGCCCGGAAGGACGCGAGGGCTACACCTTC. The whole variable domain, filled in from reference TRBV5-1 and TRBJ1-2, reads KAGVTQTPRYLIKTRGQQVTLSCSPISGHRSVSWYQQTPGQGLQFLFEYFSETQRNKGNFPGRFSGRQFSNSRSEMNVSTLELGDSALYLCASSPEGREGYTFGSGTRLTVV.